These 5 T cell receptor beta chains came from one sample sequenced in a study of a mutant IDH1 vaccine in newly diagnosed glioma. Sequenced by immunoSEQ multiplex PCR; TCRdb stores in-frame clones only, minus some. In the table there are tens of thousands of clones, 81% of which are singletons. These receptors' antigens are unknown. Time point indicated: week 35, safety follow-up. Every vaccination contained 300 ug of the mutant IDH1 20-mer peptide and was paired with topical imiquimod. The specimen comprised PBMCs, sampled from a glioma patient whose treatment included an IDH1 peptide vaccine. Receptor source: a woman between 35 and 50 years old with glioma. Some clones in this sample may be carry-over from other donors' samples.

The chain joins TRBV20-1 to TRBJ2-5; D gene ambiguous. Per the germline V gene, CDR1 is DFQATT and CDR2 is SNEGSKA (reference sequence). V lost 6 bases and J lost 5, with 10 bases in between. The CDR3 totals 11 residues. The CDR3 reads CSARFGETQYF. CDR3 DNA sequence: TGCAGTGCGCGGTTCGGTGAGACCCAGTACTTC.

The CDR3, as DNA: TGCAGTGCTCATAACATTGGCTACACCTTC. Protein product: CSAHNIGYTF. The chain couples TRBV20-1 to TRBJ1-2, with unresolved D. V was shortened by 5 bases and J by 7 bases, with 8 bases between the two germline ends. The CDR3 totals 10 residues. The germline CDR1 and CDR2 sequences are DFQATT and SNEGSKA (reference sequence).

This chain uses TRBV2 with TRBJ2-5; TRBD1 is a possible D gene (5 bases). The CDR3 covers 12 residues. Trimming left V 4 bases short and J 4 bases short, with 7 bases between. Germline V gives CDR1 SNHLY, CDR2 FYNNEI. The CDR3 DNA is TGTGCCAGCAGTGCCAGGGCAGAGACCCAGTACTTC. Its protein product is CASSARAETQYF.

CDR3: CASSRLGGETQYF. The CDR3 nucleotides read TGCGCCAGCAGCCGACTGGGGGGAGAGACCCAGTACTTC. The rearrangement uses TRBV4-3 and TRBJ2-5, with a tentative D call TRBD2 (6 bases). Trimming shortened V by 4 bases and J by 4 bases, and 10 bases separated the two germline ends. This CDR3 comprises 13 residues. Germline V gene data show CDR1 as LGHNA and CDR2 as YSLEER.

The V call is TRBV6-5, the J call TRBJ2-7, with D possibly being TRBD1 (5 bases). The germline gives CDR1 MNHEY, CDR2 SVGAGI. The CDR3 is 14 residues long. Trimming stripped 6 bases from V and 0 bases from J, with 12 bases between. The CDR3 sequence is CASSNRRNSYEQYF. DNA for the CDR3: TGTGCCAGCAGCAACAGGCGAAACTCCTACGAGCAGTACTTC.